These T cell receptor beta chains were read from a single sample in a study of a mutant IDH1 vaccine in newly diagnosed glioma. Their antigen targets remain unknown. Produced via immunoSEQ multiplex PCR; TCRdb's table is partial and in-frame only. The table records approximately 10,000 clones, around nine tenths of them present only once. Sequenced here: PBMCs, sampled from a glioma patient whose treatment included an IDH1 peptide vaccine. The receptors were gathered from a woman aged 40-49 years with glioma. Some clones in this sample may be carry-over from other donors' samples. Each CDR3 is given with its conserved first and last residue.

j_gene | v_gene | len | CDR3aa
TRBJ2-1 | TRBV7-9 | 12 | CASSLPYNEQFF
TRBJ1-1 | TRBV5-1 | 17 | CASSLGQRLSMNTEAFF
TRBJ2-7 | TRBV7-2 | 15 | CASSSTSGIPYEQYF
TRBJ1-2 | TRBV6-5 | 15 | CASSFPSATGRGYTF
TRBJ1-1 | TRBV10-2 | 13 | CASSPGVWTEAFF
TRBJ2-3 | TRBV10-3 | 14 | CAITSTSSTDTQYF
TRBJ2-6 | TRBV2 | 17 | CATMGGQGRSGANVLTF
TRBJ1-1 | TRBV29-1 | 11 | CSVVKDYQAFF
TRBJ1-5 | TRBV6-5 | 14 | CASSYSGVNQPQHF
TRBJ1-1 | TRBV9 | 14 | CASSVDTSNTEAFF
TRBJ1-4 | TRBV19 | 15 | CASSIGGQARGKLFF
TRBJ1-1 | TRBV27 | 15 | CASSSGTVGGTEAFF
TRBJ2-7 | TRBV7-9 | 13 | CASSSSGSYEQYF
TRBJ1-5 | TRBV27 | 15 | CASSLEGKGNQPQHF
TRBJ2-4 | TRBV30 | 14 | CAWSVRGAKNIQYF
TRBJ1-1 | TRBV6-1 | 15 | CASSEWPGEGTEAFF
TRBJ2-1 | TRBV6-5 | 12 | CASSYAGLEQFF
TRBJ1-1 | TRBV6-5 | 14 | CASRPLTRVAEAFF
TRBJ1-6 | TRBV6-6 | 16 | CASSPRGQRLNSPLHF
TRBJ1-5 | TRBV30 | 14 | CAWSKLDGNQPQHF
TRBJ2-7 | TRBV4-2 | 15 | CASSQGQDGFYEQYF
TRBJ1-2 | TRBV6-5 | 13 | CASHAGGVKGYTF
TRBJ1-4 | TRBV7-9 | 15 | CASSPGQGLNEKLFF
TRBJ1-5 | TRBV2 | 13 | CASSERRGQPQHF
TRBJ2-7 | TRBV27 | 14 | CASSPTGSVYEQYF
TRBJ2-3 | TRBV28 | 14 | CASRPVREIGTQYF